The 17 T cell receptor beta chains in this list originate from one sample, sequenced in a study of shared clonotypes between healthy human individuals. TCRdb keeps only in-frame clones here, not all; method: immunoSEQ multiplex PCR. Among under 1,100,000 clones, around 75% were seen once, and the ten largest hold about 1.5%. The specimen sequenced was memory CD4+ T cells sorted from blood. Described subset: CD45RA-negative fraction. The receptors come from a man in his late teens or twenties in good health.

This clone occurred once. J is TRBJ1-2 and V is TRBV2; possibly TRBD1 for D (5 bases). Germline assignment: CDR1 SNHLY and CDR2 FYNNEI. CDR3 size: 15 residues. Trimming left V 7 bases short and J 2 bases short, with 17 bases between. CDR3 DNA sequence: TGTGCCAGCACCTATGGGACCTTCTTGAACTATGGCTACACCTTC. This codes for CASTYGTFLNYGYTF.

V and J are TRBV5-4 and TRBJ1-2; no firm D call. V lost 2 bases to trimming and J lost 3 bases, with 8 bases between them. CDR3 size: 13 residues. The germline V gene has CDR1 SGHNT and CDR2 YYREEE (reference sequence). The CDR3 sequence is CASSLERHYGYTF. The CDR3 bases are TGTGCCAGCAGCTTAGAACGGCACTATGGCTACACCTTC.

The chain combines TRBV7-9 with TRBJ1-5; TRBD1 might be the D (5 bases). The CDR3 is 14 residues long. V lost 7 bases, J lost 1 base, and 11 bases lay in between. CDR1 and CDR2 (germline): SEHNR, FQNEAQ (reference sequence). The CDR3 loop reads CASNPGGSNQPQHF. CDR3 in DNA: TGTGCCAGCAACCCTGGGGGGAGCAATCAGCCCCAGCATTTT.

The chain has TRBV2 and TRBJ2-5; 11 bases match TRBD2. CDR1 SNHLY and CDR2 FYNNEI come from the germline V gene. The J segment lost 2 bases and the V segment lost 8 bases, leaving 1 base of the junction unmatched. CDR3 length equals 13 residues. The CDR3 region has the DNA TGTGCCAGCCTAGCGGGGGGACAAGAGACCCAGTACTTC. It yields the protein CASLAGGQETQYF. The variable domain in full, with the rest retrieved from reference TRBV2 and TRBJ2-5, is EPEVTQTPSHQVTQMGQEVILRCVPISNHLYFYWYRQILGQKVEFLVSFYNNEISEKSEIFDDQFSVERPDGSNFTLKIRSTKLEDSAMYFCASLAGGQETQYFGPGTRLLVL.

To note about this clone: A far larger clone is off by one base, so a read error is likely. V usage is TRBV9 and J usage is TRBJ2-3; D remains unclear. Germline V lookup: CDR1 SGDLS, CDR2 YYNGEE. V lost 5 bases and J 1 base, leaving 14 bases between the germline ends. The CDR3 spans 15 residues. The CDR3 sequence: CASSETLDGTDTQYF. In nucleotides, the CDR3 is TGTGCCAGCAGTGAGACCCTGGATGGCACAGATACGCAGTATTTT.

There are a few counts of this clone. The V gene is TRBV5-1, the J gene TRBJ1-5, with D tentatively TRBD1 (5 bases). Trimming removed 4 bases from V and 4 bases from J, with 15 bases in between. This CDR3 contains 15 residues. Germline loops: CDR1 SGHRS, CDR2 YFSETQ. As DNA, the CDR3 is TGCGCCAGCAGCCAGGCCGGGACGGAGAATCAGCCCCAGCATTTT. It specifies CASSQAGTENQPQHF.

The CDR3 sequence is CASSPPASSAEQYF. The CDR3 DNA follows: TGTGCCAGCTCACCCCCGGCTAGCTCGGCCGAGCAGTACTTC. The chain is built from TRBV18 and TRBJ2-7, with D perhaps matching TRBD2 (5 bases). The V end was cut by 3 bases, the J end by 6 bases, with 15 bases between. The CDR3 contains 14 residues. Germline V gene sequence: CDR1 KGHSH, CDR2 LQKENI.

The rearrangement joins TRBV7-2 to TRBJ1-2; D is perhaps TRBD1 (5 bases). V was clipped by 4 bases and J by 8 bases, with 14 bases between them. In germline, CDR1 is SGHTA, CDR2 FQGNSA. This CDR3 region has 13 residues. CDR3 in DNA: TGTGCCAGCAGCTCCCGACAGTACAGCGGCTACACCTTC. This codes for CASSSRQYSGYTF.

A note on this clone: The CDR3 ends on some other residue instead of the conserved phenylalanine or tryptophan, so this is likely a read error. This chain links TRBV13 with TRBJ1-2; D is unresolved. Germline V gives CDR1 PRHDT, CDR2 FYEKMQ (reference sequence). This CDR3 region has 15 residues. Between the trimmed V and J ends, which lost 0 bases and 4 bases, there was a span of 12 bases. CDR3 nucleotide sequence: TGTGCCAGCAGCTTAGGGGGGTTAGCCGTCTATGGCTACACCCTC. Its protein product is CASSLGGLAVYGYTL.

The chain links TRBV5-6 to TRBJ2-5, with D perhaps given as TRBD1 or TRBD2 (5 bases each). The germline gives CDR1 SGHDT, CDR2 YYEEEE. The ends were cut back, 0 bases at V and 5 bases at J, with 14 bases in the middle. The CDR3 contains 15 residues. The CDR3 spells CASSLEMRGDETQYF. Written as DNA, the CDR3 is TGTGCCAGCAGCTTGGAGATGAGGGGAGATGAGACCCAGTACTTC.

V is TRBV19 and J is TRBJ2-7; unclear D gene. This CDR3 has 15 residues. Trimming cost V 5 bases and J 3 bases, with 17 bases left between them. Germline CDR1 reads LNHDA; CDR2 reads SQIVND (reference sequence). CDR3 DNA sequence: TGTGCCAGTAGTCCCCCCCGGACGAGTATCTACGAGCAGTACTTC. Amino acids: CASSPPRTSIYEQYF.

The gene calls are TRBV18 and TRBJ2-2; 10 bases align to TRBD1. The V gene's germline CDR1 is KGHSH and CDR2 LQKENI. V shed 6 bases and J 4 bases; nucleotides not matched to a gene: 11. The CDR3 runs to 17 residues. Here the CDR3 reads CASSPPGTGAGTGELFF. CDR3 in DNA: TGTGCCAGCTCGCCCCCAGGGACAGGGGCGGGCACCGGGGAGCTGTTTTTT.

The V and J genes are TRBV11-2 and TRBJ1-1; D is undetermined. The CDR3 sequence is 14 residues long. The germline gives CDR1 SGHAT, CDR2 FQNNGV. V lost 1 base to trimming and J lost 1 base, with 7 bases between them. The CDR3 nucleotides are TGTGCCAGCAGCTTAGTAGTAAAGAACACTGAAGCTTTCTTT. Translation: CASSLVVKNTEAFF.

CDR3 in amino acids: CASSRRQVGQPQHF. CDR3 in DNA: TGTGCCAGCAGTCGACGACAGGTGGGTCAGCCCCAGCATTTT. The chain is built from TRBV28 and TRBJ1-5, with D possibly matching TRBD1 (6 bases). V lost 5 bases and J 6 bases, leaving 14 bases between the germline ends. The germline gives CDR1 MDHEN, CDR2 SYDVKM. This CDR3 is built from 14 residues.

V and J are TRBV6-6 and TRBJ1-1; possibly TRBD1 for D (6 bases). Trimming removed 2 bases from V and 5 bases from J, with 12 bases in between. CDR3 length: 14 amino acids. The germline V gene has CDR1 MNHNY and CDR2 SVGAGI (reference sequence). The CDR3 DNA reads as TGTGCCAGCAGTTACGCTTCACAGGGAACTGAAGCTTTCTTT. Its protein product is CASSYASQGTEAFF.

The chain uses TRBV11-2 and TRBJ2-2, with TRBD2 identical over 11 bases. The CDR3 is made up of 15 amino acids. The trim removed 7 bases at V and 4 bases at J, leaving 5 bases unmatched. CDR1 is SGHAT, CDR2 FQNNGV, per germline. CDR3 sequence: CASTPLAGGTGELFF. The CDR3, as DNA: TGTGCCAGCACCCCTCTAGCGGGAGGCACCGGGGAGCTGTTTTTT.

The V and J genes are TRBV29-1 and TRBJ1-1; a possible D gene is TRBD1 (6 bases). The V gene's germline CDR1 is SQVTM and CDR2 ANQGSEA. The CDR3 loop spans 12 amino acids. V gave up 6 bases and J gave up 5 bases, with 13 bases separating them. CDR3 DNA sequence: TGCAGCGTCGGGGACACGAGGACTGAAGCTTTCTTT. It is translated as CSVGDTRTEAFF.